This TCR beta chain was identified during a study of shared clonotypes between healthy human individuals. Here immunoSEQ multiplex PCR was the method, and the copy in TCRdb shows in-frame clones only, minus some. The sample records some 2.1 million clones, 90% to 95% being singletons. A note on this clone: Its cognate antigen is unknown.

Whole-study results and caveats: When compared with the clonotypes that were shared by all four sorted-subset donors, the non-shared clonotypes turned out to have lower generation probabilities.

Germline lookup yields CDR1 SGHKS and CDR2 YYEKEE (reference sequence). With V trimmed by 1 base and J by 3 bases, 5 bases remained unmatched. This CDR3 has 15 residues. V usage is TRBV5-5 and J usage is TRBJ2-3; 7 bases are shared with TRBD2. This clonotype originated in a man between 18 and 35 years old in good health. Sequences were obtained from naive CD4+ T cells sorted from blood. Sample subset: CD45RA+ positively selected. The CDR3 sequence: CASSLLASGTDTQYF. CDR3 in DNA: TGTGCCAGCAGCTTGTTGGCTAGCGGTACAGATACGCAGTATTTT.